What follows are 21 T cell receptor beta chains derived from one specimen sequenced in a study of T cell clonotyping in hematopoietic cell transplantation. Time point reported: recipient sample about 28 days before transplant, after cytoreduction. Profiling relied on immunoSEQ multiplex PCR, and the TCRdb table lists in-frame clones only, not all of them. The sample has roughly 45,000 clones; over 75% are singletons. The specimen was peripheral blood mononuclear cells, collected before stem cell transplant. The receptor set was obtained from a man aged 60-69 years with biphenotypic leukemia. Some clones in this sample may be carry-over from other donors' samples.

The V call is TRBV5-1, the J call TRBJ2-3, with D unresolved. This CDR3 comprises 13 residues. The V end was cut by 0 bases, the J end by 6 bases, with 8 bases between. CDR1 is SGHRS and CDR2 is YFSETQ in the germline V gene. CDR3 nucleotide sequence: TGCGCCAGCAGCTTGGCCGCGGAGGATACGCAGTATTTT. Residues: CASSLAAEDTQYF.

The table lists this clone with a few counts. The rearrangement uses TRBV19 and TRBJ2-3; 8 bases line up with TRBD2. V was clipped by 7 bases and J by 2 bases; unmatched bases: 11. Germline V gene data show CDR1 as LNHDA and CDR2 as SQIVND (reference sequence). There are 16 residues in the CDR3. The CDR3, as DNA: TGTGCCAGTACCTTCGCGGGGGGTGAATCCACAGATACGCAGTATTTT. It codes for CASTFAGGESTDTQYF.

This clone was seen only a few times. The chain joins TRBV27 to TRBJ1-5; 8 positions agree with TRBD1. Germline values: CDR1 MNHEY, CDR2 SMNVEV (reference sequence). The CDR3 runs 15 residues. V was pared by 5 bases and J by 3 bases, with 6 bases of the junction left unmatched. CDR3 loop: CASSTGTGSNQPQHF. CDR3 sequence (DNA): TGTGCCAGCAGTACGGGGACAGGTTCCAATCAGCCCCAGCATTTT.

The CDR3 nucleotides read TGTGCCTGGAGCCTGGGTGCGGAGGGAACTGAAGCTTTCTTT. Translating it yields CAWSLGAEGTEAFF. The V gene is TRBV30, the J gene TRBJ1-1; unclear D gene. V lost 3 bases, J lost 5 bases, and 16 bases lay in between. This CDR3 comprises 14 residues. Germline V CDR1 and CDR2: GTSNPN, SVGIG (reference sequence).

The chain has TRBV11-2 and TRBJ2-5, with 11 bases matching TRBD1. CDR3 length: 17 amino acids. Germline assignment: CDR1 SGHAT and CDR2 FQNNGV. Germline trimming cut 5 bases from V and 3 bases from J; bases unmatched to any gene: 11. The CDR3 DNA follows: TGTGCCAGCAGCCTTACGGGACAGGGGGTTCTGGAAGAGACCCAGTACTTC. Protein: CASSLTGQGVLEETQYF.

The chain carries TRBV28 and TRBJ2-1; D may be TRBD1 (6 bases). Trimming shortened V by 5 bases and J by 4 bases, and 15 bases separated the two germline ends. Germline V CDR1 and CDR2: MDHEN, SYDVKM. This CDR3 comprises 15 residues. The CDR3 spells CASSTRDKLYNEQFF. The DNA for the CDR3 is TGTGCCAGCAGTACCCGGGACAAACTGTACAATGAGCAGTTCTTC.

The chain couples TRBV27 to TRBJ2-7; D gene unclear. This CDR3 is built from 16 residues. Deletions cut 2 bases from V and 4 bases from J, with 18 bases between. Germline V gene sequence: CDR1 MNHEY, CDR2 SMNVEV (reference sequence). The CDR3 sequence: CASSLNRAAVAYEQYF. In DNA form, the CDR3 reads TGTGCCAGCAGTTTAAATCGGGCAGCTGTCGCTTACGAGCAGTACTTC.

J is TRBJ2-3 and V is TRBV4-3; D remains unclear. CDR1 is LGHNA and CDR2 is YSLEER in the germline V gene. Trimming took off 4 bases at V and 3 bases at J, with 11 bases between the two ends. The CDR3 spans 14 residues. Here the CDR3 reads CASSLAVHTDTQYF. The DNA of the CDR3 is TGCGCCAGCAGCCTTGCCGTCCATACAGATACGCAGTATTTT.

CDR3 bases: TGTGCCAGCAGTAGACCAGAGTCGGACTATGGCTACACCTTC. Amino acids: CASSRPESDYGYTF. The rearrangement joins TRBV25-1 to TRBJ1-2; no clear D. The CDR3 loop spans 14 amino acids. Germline CDR1 reads MGHDK; CDR2 reads SYGVNS. With 5 bases removed from V and 3 bases from J, the gap between germline ends came to 13 bases.

The chain is built from TRBV7-2 and TRBJ2-4, with TRBD1 identical over 8 bases. With 0 bases clipped from V and 8 bases from J, the junction kept 9 bases outside the gene matches. The CDR3 covers 16 residues. Looked up from germline, CDR1 is SGHTA and CDR2 is FQGNSA. The CDR3 protein is CASSLARTGLSDIQYF. CDR3 DNA sequence: TGTGCCAGCAGCTTAGCCAGGACAGGGTTATCGGACATTCAGTACTTC.

V gene TRBV2 combines with J gene TRBJ1-2; D gene ambiguous. CDR3 length: 10 amino acids. Germline lookup yields CDR1 SNHLY and CDR2 FYNNEI. The V end lost 7 bases, the J end lost 6 bases, and 6 bases lay between the germline ends. CDR3 sequence: CASTNNGYTF. CDR3 sequence (DNA): TGTGCCAGCACTAATAATGGCTACACCTTC.

This clone was observed a few times. This chain joins TRBV4-1 and TRBJ2-7; the match to TRBD2 covers 12 bases. The germline gives CDR1 MGHRA, CDR2 YSYEKL. Trimming removed 1 base from V and 4 bases from J; junction bases left unmatched: 8. The CDR3 spans 17 residues. CDR3 bases: TGCGCCAGCAGCCAAGGCCCTGGGACTAGCGGGTGGTACGAGCAGTACTTC. Encoded protein: CASSQGPGTSGWYEQYF.

V and J are TRBV7-2 and TRBJ2-1; D ambiguous. Per the germline V gene, CDR1 is SGHTA and CDR2 is FQGNSA. The CDR3 has 15 amino acids. V was pared by 3 bases and J by 6 bases, with 15 bases between. The CDR3, as DNA: TGTGCCAGCAGCTTCAATGCTCCAGAATCCAATGAGCAGTTCTTC. As protein: CASSFNAPESNEQFF.

The J gene is TRBJ1-1, the V gene TRBV9, with D hard to call. The CDR3 extends over 15 amino acids. Germline V CDR1 and CDR2: SGDLS, YYNGEE. Trimming stripped 2 bases from V and 3 bases from J, with 14 bases between. Written as DNA, the CDR3 is TGTGCCAGCAGCGTGGACGCGTCGGAGGACACTGAAGCTTTCTTT. This codes for CASSVDASEDTEAFF.

This chain joins TRBV5-1 and TRBJ1-1; 7 bases match TRBD1. CDR3 length equals 18 residues. Germline loops: CDR1 SGHRS, CDR2 YFSETQ. With V trimmed by 4 bases and J by 0 bases, 15 bases remained unmatched. Written as DNA, the CDR3 is TGCGCCAGCAGCGATTCCGGGACAGAAGTCTTCATGAACACTGAAGCTTTCTTT. This codes for CASSDSGTEVFMNTEAFF.

J is TRBJ1-5 and V is TRBV10-2; 8 bases are shared with TRBD1. CDR1 is WSHSY and CDR2 is SAAADI in the germline V gene. V lost 6 bases to trimming and J lost 5 bases; unmatched junction nucleotides: 3. CDR3 length: 13 residues. For the CDR3, the DNA is TGCGCCAGCAGCGGACAGGGCGATCAGCCCCAGCATTTT. Its protein is CASSGQGDQPQHF.

The V and J genes are TRBV5-5 and TRBJ2-7; a weak D match, TRBD1 (6 bases). Trimming pared 2 bases from V and 0 bases from J, leaving 9 bases between. Germline CDR1 reads SGHKS; CDR2 reads YYEKEE (reference sequence). There are 14 residues in the CDR3. The CDR3 sequence: CASSFTGYSYEQYF. The CDR3 DNA reads TGTGCCAGCAGCTTTACAGGGTACTCCTACGAGCAGTACTTC.

The chain couples TRBV6-6 to TRBJ2-7, with 7 positions matching TRBD2. This CDR3 comprises 14 residues. V lost 9 bases to trimming and J lost 6 bases; unmatched junction nucleotides: 14. The V gene's germline CDR1 is MNHNY and CDR2 SVGAGI (reference sequence). The CDR3 DNA reads TGTGCCAGTACAACCTCAGGGTGGGAGGGCGAGCAGTACTTC. Amino acid sequence: CASTTSGWEGEQYF.

The gene calls are TRBV18 and TRBJ1-1, with D possibly being TRBD1 (5 bases). Trimming pared 1 base from V and 8 bases from J, leaving 8 bases between. CDR3 length: 12 amino acids. CDR1 KGHSH and CDR2 LQKENI come from the germline V gene. CDR3 sequence (DNA): TGTGCCAGCTCACCACGCGGGGGAGAAGCTTTCTTT. It specifies CASSPRGGEAFF.

This clone was observed a handful of times. The chain recombines TRBV19 with TRBJ2-2; TRBD1 agrees at 7 bases. The germline V gene has CDR1 LNHDA and CDR2 SQIVND (reference sequence). This CDR3 is 15 amino acids long. V trimming: 1 base; J trimming: 6 bases; junction bases outside the gene matches: 5. The CDR3 reads CASSIGQGWAGELFF. The CDR3 nucleotides are TGTGCCAGTAGTATAGGACAGGGATGGGCCGGGGAGCTGTTTTTT.

This rearrangement joins TRBV7-9 to TRBJ1-5, with TRBD1 matching 8 bases. Trimming at V came to 5 bases and at J to 6 bases, leaving 12 bases not matched to a gene. The CDR3 loop spans 16 amino acids. Germline CDR1 SEHNR, CDR2 FQNEAQ (reference sequence). The CDR3 protein is CASSVYAGGTPQPQHF. The CDR3, as DNA: TGTGCCAGCAGCGTTTATGCAGGGGGCACCCCTCAGCCCCAGCATTTT.